Described below is a single T cell receptor beta chain sequence and its context. Its antigen is undetermined. The record originates from a study of T cell repertoires in cytomegalovirus infection. CDR1 is SQVTM and CDR2 is ANQGSEA in the germline V gene. The CDR3 loop spans 17 amino acids. Trimming cost V 5 bases and J 4 bases; bases outside gene matches: 13. TCRdb reprocessed the reads via MiXCR and lists one record per CDR3 protein. The sample shows 100,000 to 150,000 distinct CDR3 sequences, over 25% of them seen only once. The sequenced sample was CD8+ T cells from cultured PBMCs, obtained from culture after CMV antigen stimulation. This sequence was found in a human donor in good health (CMV status not recorded). Some clones in this sample may be carry-over from other donors' samples. The J gene is TRBJ2-2, the V gene TRBV29-1; 10 positions match TRBD2. The CDR3 protein is CSVLRHSSGGSTGELFF. In nucleotides, the CDR3 is TGCAGCGTTTTGAGGCACTCTAGCGGGGGTTCCACCGGGGAGCTGTTTTTT.